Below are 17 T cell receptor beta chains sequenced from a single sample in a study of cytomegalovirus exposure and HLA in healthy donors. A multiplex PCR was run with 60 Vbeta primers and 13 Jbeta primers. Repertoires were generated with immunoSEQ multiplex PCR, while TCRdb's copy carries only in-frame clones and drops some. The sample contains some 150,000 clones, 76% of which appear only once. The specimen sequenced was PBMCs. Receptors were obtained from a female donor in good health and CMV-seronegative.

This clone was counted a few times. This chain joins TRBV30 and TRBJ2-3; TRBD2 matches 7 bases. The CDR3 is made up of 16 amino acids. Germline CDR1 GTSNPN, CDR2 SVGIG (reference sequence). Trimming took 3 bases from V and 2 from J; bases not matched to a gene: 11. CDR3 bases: TGTGCCTGGAGCCGGGGAGCTAGCGGATACACAGATACGCAGTATTTT. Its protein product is CAWSRGASGYTDTQYF.

The CDR3 sequence is CASSFSAGGYEQYF. The CDR3 coding sequence is TGTGCCAGCAGCTTTTCCGCGGGGGGCTACGAGCAGTACTTC. This chain links TRBV7-2 with TRBJ2-7; 8 bases are a match to TRBD2. Germline trimming cut 3 bases from V and 3 bases from J; bases unmatched to any gene: 4. Germline values: CDR1 SGHTA, CDR2 FQGNSA. CDR3 length: 14 residues.

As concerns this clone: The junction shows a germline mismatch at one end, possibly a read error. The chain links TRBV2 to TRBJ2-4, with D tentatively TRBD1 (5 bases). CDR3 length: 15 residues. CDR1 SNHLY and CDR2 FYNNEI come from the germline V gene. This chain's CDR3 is CASSDREGAKNSQYF. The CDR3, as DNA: TGTGCCAGCAGTGACAGGGAAGGAGCAAAAAACAGTCAGTACTTC.

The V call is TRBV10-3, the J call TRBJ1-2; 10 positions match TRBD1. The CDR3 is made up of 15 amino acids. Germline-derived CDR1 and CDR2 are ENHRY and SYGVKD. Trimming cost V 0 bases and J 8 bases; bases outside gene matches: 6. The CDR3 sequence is CAISESRDRGKGYTF. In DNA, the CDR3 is TGTGCCATCAGTGAGTCTAGGGACAGGGGAAAGGGCTACACCTTC.

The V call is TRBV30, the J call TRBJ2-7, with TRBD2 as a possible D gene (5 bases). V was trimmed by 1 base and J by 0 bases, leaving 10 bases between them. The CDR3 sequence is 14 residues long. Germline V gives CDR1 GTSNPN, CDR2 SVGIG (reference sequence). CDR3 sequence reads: CAWSEDFTSYEQYF. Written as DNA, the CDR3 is TGTGCCTGGAGTGAGGACTTTACCTCCTACGAGCAGTACTTC.

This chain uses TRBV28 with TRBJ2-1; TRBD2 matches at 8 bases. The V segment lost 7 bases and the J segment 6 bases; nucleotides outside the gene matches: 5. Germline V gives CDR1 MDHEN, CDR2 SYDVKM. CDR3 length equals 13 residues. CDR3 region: CASNLGLANEQFF. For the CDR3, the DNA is TGTGCCAGCAACCTCGGACTAGCCAATGAGCAGTTCTTC.

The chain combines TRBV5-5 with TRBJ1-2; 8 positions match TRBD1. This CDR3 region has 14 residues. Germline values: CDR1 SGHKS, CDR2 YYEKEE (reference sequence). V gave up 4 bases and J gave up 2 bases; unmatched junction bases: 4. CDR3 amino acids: CASSHRTGNYGYTF. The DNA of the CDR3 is TGTGCCAGCAGCCACCGGACAGGGAACTATGGCTACACCTTC.

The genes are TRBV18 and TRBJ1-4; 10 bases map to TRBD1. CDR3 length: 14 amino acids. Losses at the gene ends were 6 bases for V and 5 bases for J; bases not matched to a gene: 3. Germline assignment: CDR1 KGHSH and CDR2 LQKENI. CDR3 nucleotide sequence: TGTGCCAGCTCCGGACAGGGGGAAAATGAAAAACTGTTTTTT. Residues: CASSGQGENEKLFF.

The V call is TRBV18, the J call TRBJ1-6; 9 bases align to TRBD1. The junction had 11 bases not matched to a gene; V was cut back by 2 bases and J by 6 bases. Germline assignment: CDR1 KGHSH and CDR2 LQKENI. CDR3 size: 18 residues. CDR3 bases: TGTGCCAGCTCACCATTCGAGGGTACAGGGGGCTTTAATTCACCCCTCCACTTT. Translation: CASSPFEGTGGFNSPLHF. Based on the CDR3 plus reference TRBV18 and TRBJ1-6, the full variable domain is NAGVMQNPRHLVRRRGQEARLRCSPMKGHSHVYWYRQLPEEGLKFMVYLQKENIIDESGMPKERFSAEFPKEGPSILRIQQVVRGDSAAYFCASSPFEGTGGFNSPLHFGNGTRLTVT.

The CDR3 spells CASSLTTPGVHHTDTQYF. CDR3 DNA: TGTGCCAGCAGCTTAACCACCCCCGGGGTTCACCACACAGATACGCAGTATTTT. The genes are TRBV7-9 and TRBJ2-3; weak D call: TRBD2 (5 bases). This CDR3 has 18 amino acids. Germline CDR1 reads SEHNR; CDR2 reads FQNEAQ (reference sequence). The ends were cut back, 2 bases at V and 2 bases at J, with 20 bases in the middle. Together with reference TRBV7-9 and TRBJ2-3, the CDR3 gives the full variable domain: DTGVSQNPRHKITKRGQNVTFRCDPISEHNRLYWYRQTLGQGPEFLTYFQNEAQLEKSRLLSDRFSAERPKGSFSTLEIQRTEQGDSAMYLCASSLTTPGVHHTDTQYFGPGTRLTVL.

The CDR3 nucleotides are TGTGCCAGCTTACGACGGGGAGTCCAAGAGACCCAGTACTTC. Protein: CASLRRGVQETQYF. This chain links TRBV5-4 with TRBJ2-5, with D tentatively TRBD2 (5 bases). Germline V lookup: CDR1 SGHNT, CDR2 YYREEE (reference sequence). There are 14 residues in the CDR3. V was shortened by 7 bases and J by 1 base, with 14 bases between the two germline ends.

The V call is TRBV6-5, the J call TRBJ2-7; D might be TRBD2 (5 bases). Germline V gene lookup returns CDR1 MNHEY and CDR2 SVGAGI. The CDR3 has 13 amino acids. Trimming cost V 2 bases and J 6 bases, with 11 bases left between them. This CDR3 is CASSYRRAGEQYF. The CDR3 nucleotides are TGTGCCAGCAGTTACCGGCGGGCCGGCGAGCAGTACTTC.

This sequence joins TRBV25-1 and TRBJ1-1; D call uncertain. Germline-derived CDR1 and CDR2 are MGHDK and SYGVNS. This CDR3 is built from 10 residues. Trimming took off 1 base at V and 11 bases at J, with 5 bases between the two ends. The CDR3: CASSESRAFF. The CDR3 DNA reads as TGTGCCAGCAGTGAATCGCGCGCTTTCTTT.

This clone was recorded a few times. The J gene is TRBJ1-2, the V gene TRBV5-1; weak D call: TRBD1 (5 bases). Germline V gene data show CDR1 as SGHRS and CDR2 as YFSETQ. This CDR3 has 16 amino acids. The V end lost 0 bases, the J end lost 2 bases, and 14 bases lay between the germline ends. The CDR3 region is CASSLGPAGSNYGYTF. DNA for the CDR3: TGCGCCAGCAGCTTGGGTCCCGCAGGGTCAAACTATGGCTACACCTTC.

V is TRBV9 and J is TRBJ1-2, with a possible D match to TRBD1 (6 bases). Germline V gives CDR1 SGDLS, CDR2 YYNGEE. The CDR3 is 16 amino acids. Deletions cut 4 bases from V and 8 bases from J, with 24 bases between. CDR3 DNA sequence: TGTGCCAGCAGCCCAATCTCGGGGTGGGGGGGCTTCGGCTACACCTTC. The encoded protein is CASSPISGWGGFGYTF. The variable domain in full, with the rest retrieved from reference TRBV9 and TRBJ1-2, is DSGVTQTPKHLITATGQRVTLRCSPRSGDLSVYWYQQSLDQGLQFLIQYYNGEERAKGNILERFSAQQFPDLHSELNLSSLELGDSALYFCASSPISGWGGFGYTFGSGTRLTVV.

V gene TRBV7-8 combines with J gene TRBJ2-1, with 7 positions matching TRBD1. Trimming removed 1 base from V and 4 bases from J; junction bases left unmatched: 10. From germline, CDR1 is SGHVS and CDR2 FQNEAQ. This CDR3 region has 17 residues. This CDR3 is CASSLEPIGGSYNEQFF. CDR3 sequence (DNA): TGTGCCAGCAGCTTAGAACCAATAGGGGGCTCATACAATGAGCAGTTCTTC.

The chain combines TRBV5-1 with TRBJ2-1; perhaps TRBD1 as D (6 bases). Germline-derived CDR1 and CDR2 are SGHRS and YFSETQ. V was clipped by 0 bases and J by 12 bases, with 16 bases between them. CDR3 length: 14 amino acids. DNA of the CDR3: TGCGCCAGCAGCTTGGACACAGGGACGATGCGGCAGTTCTTC. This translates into CASSLDTGTMRQFF.